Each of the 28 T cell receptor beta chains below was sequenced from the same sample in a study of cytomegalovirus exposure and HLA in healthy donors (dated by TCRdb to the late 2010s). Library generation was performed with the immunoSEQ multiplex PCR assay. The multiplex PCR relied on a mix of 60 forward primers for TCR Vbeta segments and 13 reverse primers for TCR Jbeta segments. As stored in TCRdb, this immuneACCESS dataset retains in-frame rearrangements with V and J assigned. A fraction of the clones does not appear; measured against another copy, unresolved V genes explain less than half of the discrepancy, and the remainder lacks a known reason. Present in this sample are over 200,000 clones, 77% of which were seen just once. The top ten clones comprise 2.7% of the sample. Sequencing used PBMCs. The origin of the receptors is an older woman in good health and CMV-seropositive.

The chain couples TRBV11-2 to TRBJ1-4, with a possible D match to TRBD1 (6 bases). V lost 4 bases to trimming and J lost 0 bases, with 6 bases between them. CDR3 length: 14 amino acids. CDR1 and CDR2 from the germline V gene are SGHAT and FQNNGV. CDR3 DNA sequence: TGTGCCAGCAGCTACAGGGCAACTAATGAAAAACTGTTTTTT. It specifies CASSYRATNEKLFF.

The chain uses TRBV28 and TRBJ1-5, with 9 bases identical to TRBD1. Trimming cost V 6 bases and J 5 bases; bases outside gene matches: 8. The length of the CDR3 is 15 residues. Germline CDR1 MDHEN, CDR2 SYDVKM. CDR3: CASSPGQGWDQPQHF. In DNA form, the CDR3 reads TGTGCCAGCAGCCCGGGACAGGGTTGGGATCAGCCCCAGCATTTT.

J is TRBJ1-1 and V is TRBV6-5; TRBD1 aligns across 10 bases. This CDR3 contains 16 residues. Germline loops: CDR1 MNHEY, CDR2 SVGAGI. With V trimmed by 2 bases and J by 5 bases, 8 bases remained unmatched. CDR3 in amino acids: CASSYPLGQGGTEAFF. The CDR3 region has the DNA TGTGCCAGCAGTTACCCTTTAGGACAGGGGGGAACTGAAGCTTTCTTT.

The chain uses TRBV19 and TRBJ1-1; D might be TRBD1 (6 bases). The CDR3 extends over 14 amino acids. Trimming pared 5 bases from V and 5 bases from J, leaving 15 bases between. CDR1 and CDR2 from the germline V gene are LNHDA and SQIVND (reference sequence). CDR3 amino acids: CASSPGGAGTEAFF. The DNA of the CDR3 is TGTGCCAGTAGTCCGGGGGGCGCGGGGACTGAAGCTTTCTTT.

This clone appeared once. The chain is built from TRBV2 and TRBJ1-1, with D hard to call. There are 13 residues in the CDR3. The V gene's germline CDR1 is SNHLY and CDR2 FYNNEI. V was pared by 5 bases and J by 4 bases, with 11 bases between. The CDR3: CASSLNGGTEAFF. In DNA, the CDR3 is TGTGCCAGCAGTCTAAATGGTGGCACTGAAGCTTTCTTT.

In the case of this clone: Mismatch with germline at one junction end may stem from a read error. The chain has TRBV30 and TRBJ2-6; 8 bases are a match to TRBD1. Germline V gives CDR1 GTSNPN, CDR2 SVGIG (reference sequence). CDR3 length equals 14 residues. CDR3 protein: CAWSVQDRANVLTF. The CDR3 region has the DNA TGTGCCTGGAGTGTACAGGACAGGGCGAACGTCCTGACTTTC.

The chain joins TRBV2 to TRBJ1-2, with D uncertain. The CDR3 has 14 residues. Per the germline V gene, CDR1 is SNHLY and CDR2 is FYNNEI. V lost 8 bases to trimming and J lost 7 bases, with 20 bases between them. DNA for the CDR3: TGTGCCAGCTCCCCGAGGGAGGGTAACCCTGGCTACACCTTC. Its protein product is CASSPREGNPGYTF.

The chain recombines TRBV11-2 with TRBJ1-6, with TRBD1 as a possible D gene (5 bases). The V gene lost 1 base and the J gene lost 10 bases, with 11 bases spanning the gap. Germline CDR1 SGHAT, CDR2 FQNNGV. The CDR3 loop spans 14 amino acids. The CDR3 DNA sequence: TGTGCCAGCAGCTTAGGGGGGGGTTGGTCACCCCTCCACTTT. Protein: CASSLGGGWSPLHF.

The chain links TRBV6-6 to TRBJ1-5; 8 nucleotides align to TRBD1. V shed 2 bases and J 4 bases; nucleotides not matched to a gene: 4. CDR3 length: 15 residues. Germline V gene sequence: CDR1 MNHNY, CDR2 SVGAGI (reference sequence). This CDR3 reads CASSYHTGGNQPQHF. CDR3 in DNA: TGTGCCAGCAGTTACCACACAGGGGGAAATCAGCCCCAGCATTTT.

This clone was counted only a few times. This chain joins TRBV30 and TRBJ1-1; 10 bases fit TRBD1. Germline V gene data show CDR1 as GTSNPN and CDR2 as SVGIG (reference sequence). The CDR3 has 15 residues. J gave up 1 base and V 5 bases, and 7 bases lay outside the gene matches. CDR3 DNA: TGTGCCTGGGGGTCCCGGGACAGGGGGAACACTGAAGCTTTCTTT. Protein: CAWGSRDRGNTEAFF.

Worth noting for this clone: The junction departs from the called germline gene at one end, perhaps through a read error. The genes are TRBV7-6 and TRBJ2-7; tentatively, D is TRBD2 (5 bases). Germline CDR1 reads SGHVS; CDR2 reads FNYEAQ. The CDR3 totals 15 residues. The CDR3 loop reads CASSSNLGDDYGQYF. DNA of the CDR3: TGTGCCAGCAGCTCCAATCTCGGGGATGACTACGGGCAGTACTTC.

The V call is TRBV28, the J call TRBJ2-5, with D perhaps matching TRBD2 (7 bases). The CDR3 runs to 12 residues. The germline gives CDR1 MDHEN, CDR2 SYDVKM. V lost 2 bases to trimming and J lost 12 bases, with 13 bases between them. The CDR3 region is CASSLNQGTKYF. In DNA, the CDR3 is TGTGCCAGCAGTTTAAATCAGGGGACTAAGTACTTC.

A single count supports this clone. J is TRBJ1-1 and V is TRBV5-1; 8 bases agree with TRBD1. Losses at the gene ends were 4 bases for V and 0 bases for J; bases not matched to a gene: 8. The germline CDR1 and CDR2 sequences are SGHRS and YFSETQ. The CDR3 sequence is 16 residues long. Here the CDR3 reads CASSPGTGVMNTEAFF. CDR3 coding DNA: TGCGCCAGCAGCCCCGGGACAGGAGTCATGAACACTGAAGCTTTCTTT.

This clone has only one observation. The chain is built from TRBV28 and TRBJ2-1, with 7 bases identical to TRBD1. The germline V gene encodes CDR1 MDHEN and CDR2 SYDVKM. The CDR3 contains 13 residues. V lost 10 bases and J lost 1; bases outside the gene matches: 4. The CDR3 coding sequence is TGTGCCACGACGACAGGGTCCTACAATGAGCAGTTCTTC. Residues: CATTTGSYNEQFF.

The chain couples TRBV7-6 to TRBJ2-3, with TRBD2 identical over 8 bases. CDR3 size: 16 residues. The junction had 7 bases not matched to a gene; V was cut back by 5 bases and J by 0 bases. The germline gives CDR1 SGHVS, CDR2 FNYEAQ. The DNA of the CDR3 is TGTGCCAGCAGCCCTCGGGGGGGGAGGAGCACAGATACGCAGTATTTT. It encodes CASSPRGGRSTDTQYF.

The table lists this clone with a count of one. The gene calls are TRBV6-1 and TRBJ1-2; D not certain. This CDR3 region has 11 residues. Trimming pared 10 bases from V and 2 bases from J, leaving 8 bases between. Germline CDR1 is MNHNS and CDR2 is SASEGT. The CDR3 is CATRQNYGYTF. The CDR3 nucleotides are TGTGCCACCAGACAAAACTATGGCTACACCTTC.

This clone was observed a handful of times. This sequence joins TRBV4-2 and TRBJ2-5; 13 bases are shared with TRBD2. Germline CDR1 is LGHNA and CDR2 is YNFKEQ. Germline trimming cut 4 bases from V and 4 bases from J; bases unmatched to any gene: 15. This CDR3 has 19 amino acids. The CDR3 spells CASSRQTLLAGGMVETQYF. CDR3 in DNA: TGTGCCAGCAGCCGACAGACCTTACTAGCGGGGGGGATGGTAGAGACCCAGTACTTC.

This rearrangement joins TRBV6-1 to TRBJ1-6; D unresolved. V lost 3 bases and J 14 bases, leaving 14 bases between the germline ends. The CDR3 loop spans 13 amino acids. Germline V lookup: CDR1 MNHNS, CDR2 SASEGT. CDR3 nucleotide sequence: TGTGCCAGCAGTGACCCCACACCCTCCACCCTCCACTTT. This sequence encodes CASSDPTPSTLHF.

CDR3 loop: CASSIARAPGETQYF. CDR3 DNA sequence: TGTGCCAGTAGTATAGCCAGGGCGCCTGGTGAGACCCAGTACTTC. The chain links TRBV19 to TRBJ2-5, with D possibly being TRBD1 (5 bases). V was pared by 1 base and J by 5 bases, with 14 bases between. There are 15 residues in the CDR3. Germline loops: CDR1 LNHDA, CDR2 SQIVND (reference sequence).

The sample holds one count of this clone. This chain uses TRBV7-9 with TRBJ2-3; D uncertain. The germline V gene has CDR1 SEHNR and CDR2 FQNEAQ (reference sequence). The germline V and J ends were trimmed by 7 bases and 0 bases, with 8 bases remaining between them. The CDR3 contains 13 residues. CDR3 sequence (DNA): TGTGCCAGCATCCCAGGTAGCACAGATACGCAGTATTTT. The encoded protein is CASIPGSTDTQYF.

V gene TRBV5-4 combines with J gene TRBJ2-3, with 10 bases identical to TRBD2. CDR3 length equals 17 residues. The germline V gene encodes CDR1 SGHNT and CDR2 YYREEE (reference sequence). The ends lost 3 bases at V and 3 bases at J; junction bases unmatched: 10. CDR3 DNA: TGTGCCAGCAGCTCATCTAAGCGGGGGGGCCTAACAGATACGCAGTATTTT. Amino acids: CASSSSKRGGLTDTQYF.

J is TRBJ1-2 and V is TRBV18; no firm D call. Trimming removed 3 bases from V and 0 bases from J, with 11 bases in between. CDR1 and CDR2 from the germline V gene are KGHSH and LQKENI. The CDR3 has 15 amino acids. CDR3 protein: CASSPLPGTNYGYTF. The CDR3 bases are TGTGCCAGCTCACCTCTCCCGGGGACTAACTATGGCTACACCTTC. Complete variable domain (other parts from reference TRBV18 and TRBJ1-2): NAGVMQNPRHLVRRRGQEARLRCSPMKGHSHVYWYRQLPEEGLKFMVYLQKENIIDESGMPKERFSAEFPKEGPSILRIQQVVRGDSAAYFCASSPLPGTNYGYTFGSGTRLTVV.

The CDR3 sequence is CASSWRTSGSSDTQYF. Written as DNA, the CDR3 is TGCGCCAGCAGCTGGAGGACTAGCGGGAGTTCGGATACGCAGTATTTT. V usage is TRBV5-1 and J usage is TRBJ2-3, with TRBD2 matching 13 bases. The CDR3 totals 16 residues. Germline CDR1 and CDR2: SGHRS and YFSETQ. The J segment lost 6 bases and the V segment lost 3 bases, leaving 7 bases of the junction unmatched.

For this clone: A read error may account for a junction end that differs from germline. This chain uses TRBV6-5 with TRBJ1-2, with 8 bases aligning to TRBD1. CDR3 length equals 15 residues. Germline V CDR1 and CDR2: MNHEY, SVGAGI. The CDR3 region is CASSYSVPTTGALRF. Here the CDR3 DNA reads TGTGCCAGCAGTTACTCAGTTCCGACGACAGGGGCACTAAGGTTC.

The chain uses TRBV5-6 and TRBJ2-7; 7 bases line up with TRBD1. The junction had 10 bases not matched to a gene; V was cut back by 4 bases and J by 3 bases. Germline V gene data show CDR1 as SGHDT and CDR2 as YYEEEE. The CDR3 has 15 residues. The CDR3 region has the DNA TGTGCCAGCAGCCTGATGCCGGGACAGCGCTACGAGCAGTACTTC. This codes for CASSLMPGQRYEQYF. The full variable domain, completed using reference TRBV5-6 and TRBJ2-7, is DAGVTQSPTHLIKTRGQQVTLRCSPKSGHDTVSWYQQALGQGPQFIFQYYEEEERQRGNFPDRFSGHQFPNYSSELNVNALLLGDSALYLCASSLMPGQRYEQYFGPGTRLTVT.

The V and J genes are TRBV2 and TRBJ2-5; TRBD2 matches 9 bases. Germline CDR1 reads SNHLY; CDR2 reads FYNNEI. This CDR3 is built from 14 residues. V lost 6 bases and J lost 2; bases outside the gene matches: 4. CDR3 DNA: TGTGCCAGCAGAGGAGCGGGAGGTCAAGAGACCCAGTACTTC. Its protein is CASRGAGGQETQYF. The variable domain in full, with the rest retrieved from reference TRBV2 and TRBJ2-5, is EPEVTQTPSHQVTQMGQEVILRCVPISNHLYFYWYRQILGQKVEFLVSFYNNEISEKSEIFDDQFSVERPDGSNFTLKIRSTKLEDSAMYFCASRGAGGQETQYFGPGTRLLVL.

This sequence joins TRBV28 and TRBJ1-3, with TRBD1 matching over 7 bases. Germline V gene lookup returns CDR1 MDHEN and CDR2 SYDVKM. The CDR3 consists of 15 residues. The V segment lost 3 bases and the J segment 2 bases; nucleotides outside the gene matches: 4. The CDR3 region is CASSFQGETGNTIYF. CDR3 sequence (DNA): TGTGCCAGCAGTTTCCAGGGGGAAACTGGAAACACCATATATTTT. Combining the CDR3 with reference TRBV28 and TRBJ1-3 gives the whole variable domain DVKVTQSSRYLVKRTGEKVFLECVQDMDHENMFWYRQDPGLGLRLIYFSYDVKMKEKGDIPEGYSVSREKKERFSLILESASTNQTSMYLCASSFQGETGNTIYFGEGSWLTVV.

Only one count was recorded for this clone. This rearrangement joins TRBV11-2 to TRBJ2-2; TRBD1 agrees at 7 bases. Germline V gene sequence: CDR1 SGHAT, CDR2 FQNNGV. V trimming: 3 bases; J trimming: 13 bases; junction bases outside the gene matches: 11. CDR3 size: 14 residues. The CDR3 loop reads CASSLGTEVWGLFF. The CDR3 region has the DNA TGTGCCAGCAGCTTGGGGACAGAAGTCTGGGGGCTGTTTTTT. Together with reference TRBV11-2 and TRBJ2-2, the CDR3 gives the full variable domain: EAGVAQSPRYKIIEKRQSVAFWCNPISGHATLYWYQQILGQGPKLLIQFQNNGVVDDSQLPKDRFSAERLKGVDSTLKIQPAKLEDSAVYLCASSLGTEVWGLFFGEGSRLTVL.